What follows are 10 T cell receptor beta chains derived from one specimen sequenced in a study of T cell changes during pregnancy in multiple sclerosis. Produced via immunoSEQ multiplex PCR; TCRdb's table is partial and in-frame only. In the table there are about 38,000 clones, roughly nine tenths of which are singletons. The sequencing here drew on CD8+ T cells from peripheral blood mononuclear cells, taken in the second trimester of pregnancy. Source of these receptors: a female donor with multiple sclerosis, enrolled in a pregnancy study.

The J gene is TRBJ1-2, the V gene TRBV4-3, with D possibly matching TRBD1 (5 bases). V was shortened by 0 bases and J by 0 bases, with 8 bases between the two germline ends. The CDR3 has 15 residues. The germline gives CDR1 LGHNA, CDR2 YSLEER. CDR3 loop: CASSQDRGSNYGYTF. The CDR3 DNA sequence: TGCGCCAGCAGCCAAGATAGGGGTTCTAACTATGGCTACACCTTC.

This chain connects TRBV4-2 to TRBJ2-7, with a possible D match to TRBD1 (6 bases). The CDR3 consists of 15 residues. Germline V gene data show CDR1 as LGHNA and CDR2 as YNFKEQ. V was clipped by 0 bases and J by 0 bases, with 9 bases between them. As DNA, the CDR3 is TGTGCCAGCAGCCAAGAATTCAGGGGCTCCTACGAGCAGTACTTC. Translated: CASSQEFRGSYEQYF.

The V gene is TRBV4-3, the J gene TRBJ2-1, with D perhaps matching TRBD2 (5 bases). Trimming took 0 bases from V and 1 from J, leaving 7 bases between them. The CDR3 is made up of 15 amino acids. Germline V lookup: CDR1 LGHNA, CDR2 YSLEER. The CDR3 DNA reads TGCGCCAGCAGCCAAGATACGGGATCCTACAATGAGCAGTTCTTC. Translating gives CASSQDTGSYNEQFF.

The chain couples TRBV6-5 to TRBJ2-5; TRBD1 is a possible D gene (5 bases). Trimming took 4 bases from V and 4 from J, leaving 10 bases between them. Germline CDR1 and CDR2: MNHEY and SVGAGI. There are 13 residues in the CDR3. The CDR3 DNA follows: TGTGCCAGCAGTTCGTCAGGGCCAGAGACCCAGTACTTC. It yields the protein CASSSSGPETQYF.

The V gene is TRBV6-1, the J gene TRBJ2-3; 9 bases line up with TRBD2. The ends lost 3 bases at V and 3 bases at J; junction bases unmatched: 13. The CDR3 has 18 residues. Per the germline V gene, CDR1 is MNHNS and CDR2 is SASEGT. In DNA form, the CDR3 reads TGTGCCAGCAGTGAGCGGGGGGGTTTGGGTAAGGTGACAGATACGCAGTATTTT. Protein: CASSERGGLGKVTDTQYF.

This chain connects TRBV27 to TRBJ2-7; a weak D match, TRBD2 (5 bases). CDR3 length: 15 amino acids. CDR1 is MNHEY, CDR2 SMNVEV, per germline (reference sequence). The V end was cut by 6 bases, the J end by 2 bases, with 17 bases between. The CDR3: CASSPEAGLAYEQYF. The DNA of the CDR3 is TGTGCCAGCAGCCCGGAGGCGGGCCTTGCCTACGAGCAGTACTTC.

CDR3 loop: CASSFHYEQYF. In DNA, the CDR3 is TGTGCCAGCAGCTTCCACTACGAGCAGTACTTC. The chain combines TRBV7-9 with TRBJ2-7; no reliable D call. The CDR3 runs to 11 residues. Trimming shortened V by 3 bases and J by 3 bases, and 3 bases separated the two germline ends. The germline V gene encodes CDR1 SEHNR and CDR2 FQNEAQ (reference sequence).

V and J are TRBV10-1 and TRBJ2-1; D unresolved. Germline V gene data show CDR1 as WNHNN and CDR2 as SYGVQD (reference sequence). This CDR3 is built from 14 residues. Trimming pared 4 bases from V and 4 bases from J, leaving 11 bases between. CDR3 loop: CASSVARKYNEQFF. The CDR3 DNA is TGCGCCAGCAGTGTGGCGCGGAAGTACAATGAGCAGTTCTTC.

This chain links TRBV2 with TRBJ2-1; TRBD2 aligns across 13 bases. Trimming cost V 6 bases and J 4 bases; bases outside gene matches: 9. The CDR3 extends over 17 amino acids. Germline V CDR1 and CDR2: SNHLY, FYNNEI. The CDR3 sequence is CASRVTSGRAVYNEQFF. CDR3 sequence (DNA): TGTGCCAGCAGAGTTACTAGCGGGAGGGCCGTATACAATGAGCAGTTCTTC.

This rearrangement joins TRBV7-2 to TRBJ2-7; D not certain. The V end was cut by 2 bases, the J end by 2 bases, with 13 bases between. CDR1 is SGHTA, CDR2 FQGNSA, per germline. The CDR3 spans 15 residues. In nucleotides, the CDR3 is TGTGCCAGCAGCTTAACGTCCTACGAGACCTACGAGCAGTACTTC. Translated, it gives CASSLTSYETYEQYF.